The 22 T cell receptor beta chains given below trace back to one sample, sequenced in a study of T cell responses to AZD1222 COVID-19 vaccine. Sequenced by immunoSEQ multiplex PCR; TCRdb stores in-frame clones only, minus some. This sample lists 150,000 or so clones; its ten largest clones have over 2%. Sequencing used peripheral blood. These receptors were collected from an adult in good health.

The V and J genes are TRBV9 and TRBJ1-1, with a tentative D call TRBD1 (5 bases). V shed 0 bases and J shed 6 bases, with 9 bases lying between them. This CDR3 has 13 residues. Germline V lookup: CDR1 SGDLS, CDR2 YYNGEE. For the CDR3, the DNA is TGTGCCAGCAGCGTAGAAAGGGACGCTGAAGCTTTCTTT. It yields the protein CASSVERDAEAFF.

The CDR3 sequence: CASSEGGRGYYEQYF. The CDR3 DNA reads TGTGCCAGCAGTGAAGGTGGCAGGGGGTACTACGAGCAGTACTTC. The genes are TRBV6-1 and TRBJ2-7; 7 nucleotides align to TRBD1. The CDR3 sequence is 15 residues long. The germline CDR1 and CDR2 sequences are MNHNS and SASEGT. The trim removed 1 base at V and 3 bases at J, leaving 6 bases unmatched.

V is TRBV30 and J is TRBJ1-1; D is unresolved. Trimming stripped 0 bases from V and 8 bases from J, with 13 bases between. CDR1 is GTSNPN and CDR2 is SVGIG in the germline V gene (reference sequence). The length of the CDR3 is 13 residues. The CDR3: CAWSVRRLAEAFF. In nucleotides, the CDR3 is TGTGCCTGGAGTGTACGACGGTTGGCGGAAGCTTTCTTT.

The chain carries TRBV24-1 and TRBJ1-1, with 11 bases identical to TRBD1. Trimming removed 7 bases from V and 3 bases from J; junction bases left unmatched: 0. CDR3 length: 13 amino acids. Germline CDR1 reads KGHDR; CDR2 reads SFDVKD. The CDR3 DNA reads TGTGCCACCAGGGGACAGGGGGACACTGAAGCTTTCTTT. Protein product: CATRGQGDTEAFF.

The V gene is TRBV7-2, the J gene TRBJ1-6; no firm D call. The CDR3 covers 12 residues. Germline V CDR1 and CDR2: SGHTA, FQGNSA. The germline V and J ends were trimmed by 6 bases and 5 bases, with 5 bases remaining between them. The CDR3 spells CASRPNNSPLHF. The DNA of the CDR3 is TGTGCCAGCAGACCTAATAATTCACCCCTCCACTTT.

This rearrangement joins TRBV7-8 to TRBJ1-2; D might be TRBD1 (6 bases). The CDR3 covers 14 residues. The ends were cut back, 0 bases at V and 8 bases at J, with 13 bases in the middle. Germline CDR1 is SGHVS and CDR2 is FQNEAQ. The CDR3 region is CASSLAGQSVGYTF. CDR3 coding DNA: TGTGCCAGCAGCTTAGCGGGACAATCGGTCGGCTACACCTTC. The whole variable domain, filled in from reference TRBV7-8 and TRBJ1-2, reads GAGVSQSPRYKVAKRGQDVALRCDPISGHVSLFWYQQALGQGPEFLTYFQNEAQLDKSGLPSDRFFAERPEGSVSTLKIQRTQQEDSAVYLCASSLAGQSVGYTFGSGTRLTVV.

The chain is built from TRBV18 and TRBJ2-2, with D perhaps matching TRBD1 (6 bases). The CDR3 runs 14 residues. The V end lost 5 bases, the J end lost 5 bases, and 12 bases lay between the germline ends. Looked up from germline, CDR1 is KGHSH and CDR2 is LQKENI. CDR3 residues: CASSVDRTTGELFF. In DNA form, the CDR3 reads TGTGCCAGCTCAGTTGACAGGACAACCGGGGAGCTGTTTTTT.

V and J are TRBV5-5 and TRBJ1-1; possible D gene TRBD1, 6 bases. The CDR3 length is 15 residues. V lost 4 bases, J lost 1 base, and 14 bases lay in between. CDR1 is SGHKS and CDR2 is YYEKEE in the germline V gene (reference sequence). DNA for the CDR3: TGTGCCAGCAGCGCAAACCCGACAGGGAACACTGAAGCTTTCTTT. Translating gives CASSANPTGNTEAFF.

V usage is TRBV7-6 and J usage is TRBJ1-4, with a tentative D call TRBD1 (5 bases). The CDR3 length is 15 residues. V lost 5 bases, J lost 7 bases, and 17 bases lay in between. Germline-derived CDR1 and CDR2 are SGHVS and FNYEAQ. The CDR3 sequence: CASSPRDGVTEKLFF. The CDR3, as DNA: TGTGCCAGCAGCCCCCGGGACGGGGTGACTGAAAAACTGTTTTTT.

The V and J genes are TRBV21-1 and TRBJ2-4; whether TRBD2, the table's D call, matches the DNA was not checked. TRBV21-1 is marked as a pseudogene. The CDR3 extends over 11 amino acids. CDR3 bases: TGTGCCAGCAGCAGGAGAAACATTCAGTACTTC. It is translated as CASSRRNIQYF.

V is TRBV5-8 and J is TRBJ1-5; D call uncertain. With 3 bases removed from V and 6 bases from J, the gap between germline ends came to 13 bases. The CDR3 has 14 amino acids. Germline CDR1 reads SGHTS; CDR2 reads YDEGEE. The CDR3 loop reads CASSSALAFQPQHF. The CDR3 coding sequence is TGTGCCAGCAGCTCGGCCCTTGCCTTTCAGCCCCAGCATTTT.

The chain is built from TRBV5-6 and TRBJ1-4; 9 bases map to TRBD1. Germline V gene data show CDR1 as SGHDT and CDR2 as YYEEEE. V shed 4 bases and J 8 bases; nucleotides not matched to a gene: 6. The CDR3 spans 14 residues. In nucleotides, the CDR3 is TGTGCCAGCAGCACTACAGGGGGCGACGAAAAACTGTTTTTT. Residues: CASSTTGGDEKLFF.

This chain joins TRBV5-1 and TRBJ1-2; D possibly corresponds to TRBD1 (6 bases). Trimming shortened V by 3 bases and J by 2 bases, and 11 bases separated the two germline ends. This CDR3 contains 14 residues. Per the germline V gene, CDR1 is SGHRS and CDR2 is YFSETQ. CDR3 bases: TGCGCCAGCAGCTGGGAGGGGGACAACTATGGCTACACCTTC. As protein: CASSWEGDNYGYTF.

This rearrangement joins TRBV28 to TRBJ1-6; D is possibly TRBD1 (6 bases). The CDR3 loop spans 15 amino acids. Germline values: CDR1 MDHEN, CDR2 SYDVKM. The ends were cut back, 5 bases at V and 10 bases at J, with 18 bases in the middle. DNA of the CDR3: TGTGCCAGCAGTCCACAGGGAAAAATGGGCTCACCCCTCCACTTT. Translation gives CASSPQGKMGSPLHF. Using reference TRBV28 and TRBJ1-6 for the parts outside the CDR3, the full variable domain is DVKVTQSSRYLVKRTGEKVFLECVQDMDHENMFWYRQDPGLGLRLIYFSYDVKMKEKGDIPEGYSVSREKKERFSLILESASTNQTSMYLCASSPQGKMGSPLHFGNGTRLTVT.

The chain recombines TRBV9 with TRBJ1-4, with D unclear. CDR1 is SGDLS, CDR2 YYNGEE, per germline. Trimming stripped 2 bases from V and 8 bases from J, with 10 bases between. This CDR3 comprises 13 residues. CDR3 sequence: CASSVRPREKLFF. CDR3 nucleotides: TGTGCCAGCAGCGTGAGACCGAGGGAAAAACTGTTTTTT.

The gene calls are TRBV6-6 and TRBJ1-2; 7 bases fit TRBD1. Germline CDR1 reads MNHNY; CDR2 reads SVGAGI (reference sequence). The length of the CDR3 is 14 residues. With V trimmed by 0 bases and J by 10 bases, 8 bases remained unmatched. DNA of the CDR3: TGTGCCAGCAGTTACTCGGCCAGGGGGACTGACTACACCTTC. The encoded protein is CASSYSARGTDYTF.

J is TRBJ1-2 and V is TRBV5-5, with 7 bases aligning to TRBD1. The CDR3 loop spans 14 amino acids. Germline V gene lookup returns CDR1 SGHKS and CDR2 YYEKEE (reference sequence). The V gene end was trimmed by 5 bases and the J gene end by 5 bases; junction bases not matched to a gene: 9. CDR3 nucleotides: TGTGCCAGCAGAGACCCTCGACAGGGTTATGGCTACACCTTC. Its protein product is CASRDPRQGYGYTF. Drawing the rest from reference TRBV5-5 and TRBJ1-2, the complete variable domain is DAGVTQSPTHLIKTRGQQVTLRCSPISGHKSVSWYQQVLGQGPQFIFQYYEKEERGRGNFPDRFSARQFPNYSSELNVNALLLGDSALYLCASRDPRQGYGYTFGSGTRLTVV.

V gene TRBV6-1 combines with J gene TRBJ2-7, with a weak D call TRBD1 (6 bases). Trimming stripped 4 bases from V and 2 bases from J, with 21 bases between. From germline, CDR1 is MNHNS and CDR2 SASEGT. This CDR3 contains 17 residues. CDR3 coding DNA: TGTGCCAGCAGTGTTTTCTCCGGAACAGGGATAGCCTACGAGCAGTACTTC. This codes for CASSVFSGTGIAYEQYF.

The chain combines TRBV7-9 with TRBJ1-2; possible D gene TRBD1, 5 bases. CDR1 SEHNR and CDR2 FQNEAQ come from the germline V gene (reference sequence). CDR3 length: 14 amino acids. The V end lost 5 bases, the J end lost 3 bases, and 13 bases lay between the germline ends. The CDR3 nucleotides are TGTGCCAGCAGCCACGGGACGCTTGACTATGGCTACACCTTC. It translates to CASSHGTLDYGYTF.

The chain recombines TRBV19 with TRBJ2-7; TRBD2 is a possible D gene (6 bases). The CDR3 sequence is 11 residues long. Germline V gene data show CDR1 as LNHDA and CDR2 as SQIVND (reference sequence). V was trimmed by 8 bases and J by 5 bases, leaving 10 bases between them. CDR3 amino acids: CASATGDEQYF. The CDR3 nucleotides read TGTGCCAGTGCCACGGGGGACGAGCAGTACTTC.

This chain connects TRBV7-6 to TRBJ2-1; TRBD1 matches 10 bases. This CDR3 spans 16 amino acids. Per germline, CDR1 SGHVS and CDR2 FNYEAQ. V was clipped by 3 bases and J by 0 bases; unmatched bases: 2. CDR3 sequence (DNA): TGTGCCAGCAGCTTGACAGGGGGCAGCTCCTACAATGAGCAGTTCTTC. Residues: CASSLTGGSSYNEQFF.

The genes are TRBV18 and TRBJ1-1; 8 nucleotides agree with TRBD1. Germline V gene data show CDR1 as KGHSH and CDR2 as LQKENI. With V trimmed by 6 bases and J by 4 bases, 7 bases remained unmatched. CDR3 length: 14 amino acids. Written as DNA, the CDR3 is TGTGCCAGCTCCCAGGACAGGGTGAGCACTGAAGCTTTCTTT. Its translation is CASSQDRVSTEAFF.